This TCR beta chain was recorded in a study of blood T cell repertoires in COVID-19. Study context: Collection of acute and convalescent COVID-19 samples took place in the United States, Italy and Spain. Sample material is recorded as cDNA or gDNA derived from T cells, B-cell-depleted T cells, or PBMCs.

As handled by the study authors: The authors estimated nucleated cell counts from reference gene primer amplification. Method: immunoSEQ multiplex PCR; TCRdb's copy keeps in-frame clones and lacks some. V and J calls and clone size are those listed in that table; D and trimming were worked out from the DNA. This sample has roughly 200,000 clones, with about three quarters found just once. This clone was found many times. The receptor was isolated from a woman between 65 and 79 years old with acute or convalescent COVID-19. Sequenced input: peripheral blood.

CDR3 sequence (DNA): TGTGCCAGCAGCGTTGGACAGGGAACCAATTCACCCCTCCACTTT. This translates into CASSVGQGTNSPLHF. The chain combines TRBV9 with TRBJ1-6; 8 bases align to TRBD1. The germline gives CDR1 SGDLS, CDR2 YYNGEE. The V gene end was trimmed by 2 bases and the J gene end by 7 bases; junction bases not matched to a gene: 5. CDR3 length: 15 residues.